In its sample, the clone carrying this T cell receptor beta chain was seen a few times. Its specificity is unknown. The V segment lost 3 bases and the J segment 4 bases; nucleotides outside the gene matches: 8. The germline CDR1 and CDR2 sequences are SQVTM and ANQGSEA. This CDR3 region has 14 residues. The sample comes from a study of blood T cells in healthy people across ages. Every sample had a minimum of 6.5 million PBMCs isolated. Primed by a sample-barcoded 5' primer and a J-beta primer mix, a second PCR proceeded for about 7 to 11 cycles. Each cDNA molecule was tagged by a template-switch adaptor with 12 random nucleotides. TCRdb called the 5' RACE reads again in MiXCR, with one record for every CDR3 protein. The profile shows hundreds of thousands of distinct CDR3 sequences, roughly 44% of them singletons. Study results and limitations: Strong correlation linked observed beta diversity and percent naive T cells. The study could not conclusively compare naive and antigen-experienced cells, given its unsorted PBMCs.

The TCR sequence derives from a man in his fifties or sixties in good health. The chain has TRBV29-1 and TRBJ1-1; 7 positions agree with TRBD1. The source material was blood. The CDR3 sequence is CSVELGDRATEAFF. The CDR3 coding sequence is TGCAGCGTTGAGCTGGGCGACAGGGCCACTGAAGCTTTCTTT.